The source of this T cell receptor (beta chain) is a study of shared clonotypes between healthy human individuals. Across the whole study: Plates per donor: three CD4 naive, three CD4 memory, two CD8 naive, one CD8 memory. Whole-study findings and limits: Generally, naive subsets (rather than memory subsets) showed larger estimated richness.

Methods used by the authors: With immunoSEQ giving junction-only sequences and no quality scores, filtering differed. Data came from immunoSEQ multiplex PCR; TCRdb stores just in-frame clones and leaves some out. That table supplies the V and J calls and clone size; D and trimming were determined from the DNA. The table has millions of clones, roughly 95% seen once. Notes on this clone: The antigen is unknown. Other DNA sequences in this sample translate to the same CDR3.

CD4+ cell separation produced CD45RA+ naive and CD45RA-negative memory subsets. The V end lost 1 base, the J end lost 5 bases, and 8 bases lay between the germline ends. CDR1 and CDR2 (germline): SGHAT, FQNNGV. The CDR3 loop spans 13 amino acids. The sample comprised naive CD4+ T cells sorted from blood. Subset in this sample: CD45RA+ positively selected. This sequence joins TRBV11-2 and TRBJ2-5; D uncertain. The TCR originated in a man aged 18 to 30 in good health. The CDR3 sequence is CASSLGVRETQYF. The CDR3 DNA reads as TGTGCCAGCAGCTTAGGGGTGAGGGAGACCCAGTACTTC.